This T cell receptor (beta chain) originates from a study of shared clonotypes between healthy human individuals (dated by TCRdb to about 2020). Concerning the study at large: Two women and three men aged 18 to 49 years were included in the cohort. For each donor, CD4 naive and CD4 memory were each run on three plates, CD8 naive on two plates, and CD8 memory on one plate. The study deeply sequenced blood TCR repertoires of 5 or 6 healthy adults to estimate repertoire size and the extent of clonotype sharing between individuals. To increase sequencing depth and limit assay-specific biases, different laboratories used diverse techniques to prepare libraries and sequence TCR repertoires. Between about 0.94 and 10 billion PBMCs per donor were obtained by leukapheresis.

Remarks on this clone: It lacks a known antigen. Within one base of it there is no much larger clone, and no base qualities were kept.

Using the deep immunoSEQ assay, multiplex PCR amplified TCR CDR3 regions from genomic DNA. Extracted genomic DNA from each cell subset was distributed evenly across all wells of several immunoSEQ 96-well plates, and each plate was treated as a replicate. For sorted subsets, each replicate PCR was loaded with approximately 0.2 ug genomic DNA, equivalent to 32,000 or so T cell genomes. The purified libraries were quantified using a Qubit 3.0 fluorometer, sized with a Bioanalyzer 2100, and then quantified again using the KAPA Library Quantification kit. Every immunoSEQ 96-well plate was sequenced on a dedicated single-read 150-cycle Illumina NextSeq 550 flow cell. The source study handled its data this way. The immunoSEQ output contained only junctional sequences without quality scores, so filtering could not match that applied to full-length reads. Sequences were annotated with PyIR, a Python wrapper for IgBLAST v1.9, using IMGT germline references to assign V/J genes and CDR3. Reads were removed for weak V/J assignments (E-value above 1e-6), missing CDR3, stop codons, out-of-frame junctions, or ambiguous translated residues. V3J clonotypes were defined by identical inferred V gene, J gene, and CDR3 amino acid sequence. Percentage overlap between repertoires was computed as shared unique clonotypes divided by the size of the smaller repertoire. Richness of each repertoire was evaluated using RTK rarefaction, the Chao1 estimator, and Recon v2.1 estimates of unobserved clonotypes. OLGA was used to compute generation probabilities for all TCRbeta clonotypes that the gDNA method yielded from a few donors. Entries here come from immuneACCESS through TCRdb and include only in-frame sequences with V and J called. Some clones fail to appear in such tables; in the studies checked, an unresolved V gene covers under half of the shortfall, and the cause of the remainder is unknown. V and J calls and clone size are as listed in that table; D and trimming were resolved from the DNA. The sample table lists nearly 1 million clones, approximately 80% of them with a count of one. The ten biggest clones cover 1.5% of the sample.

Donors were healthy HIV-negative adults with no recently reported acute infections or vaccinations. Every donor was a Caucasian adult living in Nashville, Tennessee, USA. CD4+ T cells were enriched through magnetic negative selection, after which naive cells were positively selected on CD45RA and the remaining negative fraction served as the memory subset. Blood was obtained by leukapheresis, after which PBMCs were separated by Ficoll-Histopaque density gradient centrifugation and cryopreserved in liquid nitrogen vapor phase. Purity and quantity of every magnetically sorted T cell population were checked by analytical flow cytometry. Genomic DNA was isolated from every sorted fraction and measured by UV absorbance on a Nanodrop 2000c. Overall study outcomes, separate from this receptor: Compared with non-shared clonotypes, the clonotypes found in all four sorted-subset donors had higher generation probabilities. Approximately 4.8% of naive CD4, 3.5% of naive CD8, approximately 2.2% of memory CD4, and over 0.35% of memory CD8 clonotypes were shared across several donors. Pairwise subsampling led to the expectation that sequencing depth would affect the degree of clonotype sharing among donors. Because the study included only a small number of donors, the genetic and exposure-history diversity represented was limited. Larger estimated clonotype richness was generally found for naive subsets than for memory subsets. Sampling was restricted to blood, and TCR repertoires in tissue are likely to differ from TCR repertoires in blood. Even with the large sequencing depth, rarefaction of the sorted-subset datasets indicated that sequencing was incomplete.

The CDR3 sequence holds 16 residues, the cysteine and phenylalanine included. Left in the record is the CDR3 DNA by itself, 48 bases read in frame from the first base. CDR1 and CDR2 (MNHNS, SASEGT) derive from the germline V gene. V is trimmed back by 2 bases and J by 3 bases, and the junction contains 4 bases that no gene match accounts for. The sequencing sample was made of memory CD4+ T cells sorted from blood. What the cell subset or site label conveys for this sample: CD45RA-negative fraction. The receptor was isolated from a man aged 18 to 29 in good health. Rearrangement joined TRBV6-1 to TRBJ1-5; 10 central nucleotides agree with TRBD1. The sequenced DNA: TGTGCCAGCAGTGAAAAGGGACAGGGGATCAATCAGCCCCAGCATTTT. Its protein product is CASSEKGQGINQPQHF.